The source of this T cell receptor beta chain is a study of CD8+CD57+ T cells in acquired aplastic anemia. About the research overall: Sorted CD4+ and CD8+ cells yielded DNA averaging about 3.2 ug.

Researchers used genomic DNA as the template to profile TCR beta VDJ and CDR3. TCRdb reprocessed the reads with MiXCR, giving one entry per CDR3 protein. Of approximately 220,000 distinct CDR3 sequences in the sample, around 45% were seen once. As regards this clonotype: Its antigen is unidentified.

Notes on the study in general: Roughly 27 shared CD8+ CDR3s appeared highly expressed within patients' immunodominant clones.

Sequenced patients had shown CD8+CD57+ cell expansion by flow cytometry. A severe acquired aplastic anemia diagnosis applied to all patients. Blood was sampled before the patients had received any therapy. Germline CDR1 SGDLS, CDR2 YYNGEE. With 3 bases clipped from V and 0 bases from J, the junction kept 7 bases outside the gene matches. The CDR3 loop spans 17 amino acids. The rearrangement uses TRBV9 and TRBJ2-1; 9 nucleotides match TRBD2. Sequencing used sorted CD4+, CD8+, or CD8+CD57+ T cells (not recorded which) from PBMCs. The sequence was obtained from a human donor with aplastic anemia. CDR3 protein: CASSASGGPSSYNEQFF. The DNA for the CDR3 is TGTGCCAGCAGCGCGAGCGGGGGGCCTAGCTCCTACAATGAGCAGTTCTTC.